Listed here is a single TCR beta chain. This entry comes from a study of blood T cell repertoires in COVID-19. Study summary: The United States, Italy and Spain were the sources of the acute and convalescent COVID-19 samples. The cDNA or gDNA used as material had been derived from T cells, B-cell-depleted T cells, or PBMCs.

Authors' analysis steps: Nucleated cell counts were estimated from reference gene primer amplification. This table comes from immunoSEQ multiplex PCR, and its TCRdb copy is limited to in-frame clones, with some not included. V, J and clone size derive from that table, while D and trimming were established from the DNA sequence. Among some 160,000 clones listed, roughly 80% were seen once. The sequence came from a woman of 80 years or more with acute or convalescent COVID-19. The material sequenced was peripheral blood.

The DNA of the CDR3 is TGTGCCAGCAGTGTTTTAGGGGGCAATTCACCCCTCCACTTT. As protein: CASSVLGGNSPLHF. The genes are TRBV2 and TRBJ1-6, with TRBD1 identical over 7 bases. V lost 4 bases to trimming and J lost 7 bases; unmatched junction nucleotides: 4. CDR1 and CDR2 (germline): SNHLY, FYNNEI. The CDR3 spans 14 residues. The full variable domain, rest sourced from reference TRBV2 and TRBJ1-6, is EPEVTQTPSHQVTQMGQEVILRCVPISNHLYFYWYRQILGQKVEFLVSFYNNEISEKSEIFDDQFSVERPDGSNFTLKIRSTKLEDSAMYFCASSVLGGNSPLHFGNGTRLTVT.